The clone carrying this T cell receptor (beta chain) showed up many times. Its antigen is still unknown. These data are taken from a study of human T cells and chemical hapten exposure. The overall study: Patients' scalps got diphenylcyclopropenone weekly throughout the roughly 25-week study.

V was pared by 4 bases and J by 4 bases, with 12 bases between. The CDR3 contains 14 residues. Germline V gene data show CDR1 as SGHRS and CDR2 as YFSETQ. Unique molecular identifiers were attached to individual cDNA molecules during library preparation. TCRdb re-called the RACE reads with MiXCR, one entry per CDR3 protein. Counted here are approximately 370,000 distinct CDR3 sequences, about 5.4% occurring once; the ten biggest clones make up around 8%. Study-wide points: The donor cohort had alopecia, so its immune response may not match that of healthy people.

Time point of the sample: pre-sensitization, week 0. Treatment of the sample: therapeutic diphenylcyclopropenone sensitization with weekly scalp DPC. Participating donors were patients with alopecia, aged 18 to 70 years, considered appropriate candidates for DPC. The source of this sequence is a woman in her late teens or twenties with alopecia areata. Some clones in this sample may be carry-over from other donors' samples. The sample consisted of whole blood, taken in connection with sensitization to the hapten diphenylcyclopropenone (DPC). The V gene is TRBV5-1, the J gene TRBJ1-5, with D maybe TRBD1 (5 bases). The CDR3 DNA reads TGCGCCAGCAGCCAGACAGATGGGAATCAGCCCCAGCATTTT. It is translated as CASSQTDGNQPQHF.